These 22 T cell receptor beta chains originate from one sample sequenced in a study of human T cells and chemical hapten exposure (dated by TCRdb to the early 2020s). Library preparation employed RACE. Data came from a NextSeq 500. The public reads were quality trimmed at Q25 with fastp and then assembled into clones with MiXCR by TCRdb, keeping productive beta chains. Entries that share a CDR3 protein sequence are merged under the most common genes and DNA. The sample data list fewer than 350,000 distinct CDR3 sequences, and around 7.7% of these were observed just once. The ten largest clones take up roughly 1.2% of the sample. According to the study, the label for this sample's time point signals: pre-sensitization, week 0. Explained via the paper, the treatment or condition label denotes: therapeutic diphenylcyclopropenone sensitization with weekly scalp DPC. This sample comprised whole blood, obtained in connection with sensitization to the hapten diphenylcyclopropenone (DPC). The receptors stem from a man aged 18 to 30 with alopecia areata. Some clones in this sample may be carry-over from other donors' samples.

This clonotype has a handful of counts. The chain recombines TRBV6-1 with TRBJ2-1, with TRBD2 matching over 7 bases. The V gene end was trimmed by 4 bases and the J gene end by 2 bases; junction bases not matched to a gene: 2. Germline-derived CDR1 and CDR2 are MNHNS and SASEGT. The CDR3 spans 14 residues. The CDR3 reads CASSVRGTYNEQFF. The CDR3 DNA reads as TGTGCCAGCAGTGTGCGGGGGACCTACAATGAGCAGTTCTTC.

This chain links TRBV6-5 with TRBJ2-5; D tentatively reads TRBD1 or TRBD2 (5 bases each). Per the germline V gene, CDR1 is MNHEY and CDR2 is SVGAGI. The CDR3 sequence is 13 residues long. Between the trimmed V and J ends, which lost 2 bases and 3 bases, there was a span of 7 bases. CDR3: CASSYGTEETQYF. The CDR3 nucleotides read TGTGCCAGCAGTTACGGGACGGAAGAGACCCAGTACTTC.

The V gene is TRBV6-5, the J gene TRBJ1-2; D is unclear. Germline V lookup: CDR1 MNHEY, CDR2 SVGAGI. The CDR3 contains 13 residues. The V gene lost 4 bases and the J gene lost 8 bases, with 14 bases spanning the gap. Written as DNA, the CDR3 is TGTGCCAGCAGTTCCAACCCCGACATCGGCTACACCTTC. Protein product: CASSSNPDIGYTF.

This clonotype was observed at least ten times. The chain is built from TRBV7-9 and TRBJ1-1; TRBD1 matches 9 bases. Losses at the gene ends were 4 bases for V and 7 bases for J; bases not matched to a gene: 4. The germline V gene has CDR1 SEHNR and CDR2 FQNEAQ (reference sequence). This CDR3 is 13 amino acids long. In nucleotides, the CDR3 is TGTGCCAGCAGCTCGGGACAGGGTCTTGAAGCTTTCTTT. This gives the protein CASSSGQGLEAFF.

The genes are TRBV29-1 and TRBJ2-1; unclear D gene. This CDR3 has 15 amino acids. From germline, CDR1 is SQVTM and CDR2 ANQGSEA. V lost 3 bases and J 0 bases, leaving 12 bases between the germline ends. The CDR3 here is CSVDAWANSYNEQFF. The CDR3 DNA sequence: TGCAGCGTTGATGCATGGGCAAACTCCTACAATGAGCAGTTCTTC.

In its sample, this clonotype was seen many times. The J gene is TRBJ2-5, the V gene TRBV10-3, with TRBD2 matching 13 bases. Trimming at V came to 2 bases and at J to 3 bases, leaving 3 bases not matched to a gene. Germline CDR1 ENHRY, CDR2 SYGVKD. The CDR3 covers 16 residues. The CDR3: CAISEPGLAGKETQYF. DNA for the CDR3: TGTGCCATCAGTGAGCCGGGACTAGCGGGGAAAGAGACCCAGTACTTC.

This clonotype was counted at least ten times. The rearrangement joins TRBV6-2 or TRBV6-3 to TRBJ2-4; D possibly corresponds to TRBD2 (5 bases). The V gene lost 6 bases and the J gene lost 0 bases, with 9 bases spanning the gap. The CDR3 loop spans 14 amino acids. CDR1 and CDR2 (germline): MNHEY, SVGEGT. This chain's CDR3 is CASSVGLAKNIQYF. In DNA form, the CDR3 reads TGTGCCAGCAGCGTCGGACTAGCCAAAAACATTCAGTACTTC.

In regard to this clonotype: One junction end disagrees with the germline gene, perhaps due to a read error. The J gene is TRBJ2-2, the V gene TRBV11-2, with 9 bases identical to TRBD2. The CDR3 is 17 amino acids. Per the germline V gene, CDR1 is SGHAT and CDR2 is FQNNGV. The CDR3 sequence: CAGSLAAGGQNTGELFF. The CDR3 nucleotides are TGTGCCGGCAGCTTAGCAGCGGGGGGCCAGAACACCGGGGAGCTGTTTTTT. Drawing the rest from reference TRBV11-2 and TRBJ2-2, the complete variable domain is EAGVAQSPRYKIIEKRQSVAFWCNPISGHATLYWYQQILGQGPKLLIQFQNNGVVDDSQLPKDRFSAERLKGVDSTLKIQPAKLEDSAVYLCAGSLAAGGQNTGELFFGEGSRLTVL.

This clonotype was observed many times. CDR3 bases: TGTGCCAGCAGCGTAGGACAGGCCACTGAAGCTTTCTTT. Translation: CASSVGQATEAFF. The rearrangement links TRBV9 to TRBJ1-1, with D possibly matching TRBD1 (6 bases). This CDR3 spans 13 amino acids. V was trimmed by 0 bases and J by 4 bases, leaving 7 bases between them. Germline V gene data show CDR1 as SGDLS and CDR2 as YYNGEE. Using reference TRBV9 and TRBJ1-1 for the parts outside the CDR3, the full variable domain is DSGVTQTPKHLITATGQRVTLRCSPRSGDLSVYWYQQSLDQGLQFLIQYYNGEERAKGNILERFSAQQFPDLHSELNLSSLELGDSALYFCASSVGQATEAFFGQGTRLTVV.

In its sample, this clonotype was seen a few times. This chain uses TRBV6-1 with TRBJ2-6; either TRBD1 or TRBD2 may fit D (6 bases each). V was clipped by 7 bases and J by 2 bases, with 15 bases between them. This CDR3 has 16 residues. Germline CDR1 is MNHNS and CDR2 is SASEGT. In DNA form, the CDR3 reads TGTGCCAGCACGGGGGCGTTCCGACCTGGGGCCAACGTCCTGACTTTC. It encodes CASTGAFRPGANVLTF.

This clonotype was detected ten times or more. The rearrangement uses TRBV7-3 and TRBJ1-2; D is unresolved. The CDR3 covers 14 residues. V lost 2 bases and J lost 10, with 17 bases in between. Germline lookup yields CDR1 SGHTA and CDR2 FQGTGA. The CDR3 is CASSLGPTQRSYTF. The CDR3 DNA is TGTGCCAGCAGCTTAGGGCCGACCCAAAGATCCTACACCTTC.

The V and J genes are TRBV6-2 or TRBV6-3 and TRBJ1-5; 7 positions match TRBD1. CDR3 length equals 15 residues. CDR1 and CDR2 (germline): MNHEY, SVGEGT. V trimming: 3 bases; J trimming: 6 bases; junction bases outside the gene matches: 8. The chain's CDR3 is CASSYETGPRQPQHF. CDR3 in DNA: TGTGCCAGCAGTTATGAGACAGGGCCCCGTCAGCCCCAGCATTTT.

The chain links TRBV20-1 to TRBJ2-3; 9 nucleotides line up with TRBD2. V lost 5 bases to trimming and J lost 2 bases; unmatched junction nucleotides: 5. Per germline, CDR1 DFQATT and CDR2 SNEGSKA (reference sequence). The CDR3 runs to 14 residues. The CDR3 protein is CSAEAGGNTDTQYF. Written as DNA, the CDR3 is TGCAGTGCTGAAGCGGGGGGAAACACAGATACGCAGTATTTT.

The chain combines TRBV20-1 with TRBJ2-7, with D hard to call. V dropped 3 bases and J dropped 2 bases, with 8 bases sitting between them. This CDR3 comprises 12 residues. Per germline, CDR1 DFQATT and CDR2 SNEGSKA (reference sequence). Here the CDR3 DNA reads TGCAGTGCTAGTCGGGTGGCCTACGAGCAGTACGTC. Residues: CSASRVAYEQYV.

The chain uses TRBV5-1 and TRBJ2-5; TRBD2 matches 8 bases. The germline V gene encodes CDR1 SGHRS and CDR2 YFSETQ. V dropped 0 bases and J dropped 3; count of bases not matched to a gene: 10. The length of the CDR3 is 17 residues. The chain's CDR3 is CASSLATGTSGEETQYF. DNA for the CDR3: TGCGCCAGCAGCTTGGCCACCGGGACTAGTGGTGAAGAGACCCAGTACTTC.

This clonotype was seen only a few times. The chain has TRBV28 and TRBJ2-7; TRBD2 aligns across 7 bases. There are 15 residues in the CDR3. The germline gives CDR1 MDHEN, CDR2 SYDVKM. V gave up 6 bases and J gave up 4 bases; unmatched junction bases: 12. DNA of the CDR3: TGTGCCAGCAGCGAACGGGGGGTTCAGCGGTACGAGCAGTACTTC. This codes for CASSERGVQRYEQYF.

This clonotype was found a few times. This chain links TRBV7-3 with TRBJ2-5; the match to TRBD1 covers 8 bases. With 5 bases clipped from V and 1 base from J, the junction kept 3 bases outside the gene matches. CDR3 length: 14 residues. Germline CDR1 is SGHTA and CDR2 is FQGTGA. This CDR3 reads CASSPDRVQETQYF. CDR3 sequence (DNA): TGTGCCAGCAGCCCGGACAGGGTCCAAGAGACCCAGTACTTC.

The rearrangement uses TRBV7-9 and TRBJ1-1, with a weak D call TRBD1 (6 bases). The CDR3 loop spans 16 amino acids. Trimming removed 2 bases at V and 1 base at J, with 14 bases between. Germline CDR1 SEHNR, CDR2 FQNEAQ (reference sequence). The CDR3 bases are TGTGCCAGCAGCTTATCCAGGGGCCCTCCGAACACTGAAGCTTTCTTT. Amino acids: CASSLSRGPPNTEAFF.

This clonotype was counted only a few times. This chain uses TRBV27 with TRBJ2-1; perhaps TRBD1 as D (5 bases). CDR1 is MNHEY and CDR2 is SMNVEV in the germline V gene (reference sequence). This CDR3 has 14 residues. Trimming removed 7 bases at V and 8 bases at J, with 18 bases between. The CDR3 loop is CASKKGATSHEQFF. CDR3 DNA sequence: TGTGCCAGCAAAAAAGGGGCAACGTCCCATGAGCAGTTCTTC.

In this sample, this clonotype turned up many times. The rearrangement uses TRBV7-2 and TRBJ2-1; D possibly uses TRBD1 or TRBD2 (6 bases each). The CDR3 runs to 16 residues. The germline gives CDR1 SGHTA, CDR2 FQGNSA. V dropped 5 bases and J dropped 2 bases, with 16 bases sitting between them. The CDR3 sequence: CASSPGGSQAYNEQFF. The CDR3 DNA is TGTGCCAGCAGCCCCGGGGGCTCCCAGGCCTACAATGAGCAGTTCTTC.

The sample holds a few counts of this clonotype. The rearrangement joins TRBV7-2 to TRBJ2-1; D remains ambiguous. The V end lost 1 base, the J end lost 8 bases, and 9 bases lay between the germline ends. The CDR3 is made up of 13 amino acids. Germline V CDR1 and CDR2: SGHTA, FQGNSA. The CDR3 region has the DNA TGTGCCAGCAGCTTAGGGGCAGCCCATGAGCAGTTCTTC. This gives the protein CASSLGAAHEQFF.

This clonotype occurred a few times. The chain joins TRBV25-1 to TRBJ1-5; a weak D match, TRBD1 (5 bases). V lost 4 bases and J 7 bases, leaving 11 bases between the germline ends. Germline CDR1 reads MGHDK; CDR2 reads SYGVNS. There are 13 residues in the CDR3. The CDR3 nucleotides read TGTGCCAGCAGTGGGAGGGGCGTCCAGCCCCAGCATTTT. Translated: CASSGRGVQPQHF.